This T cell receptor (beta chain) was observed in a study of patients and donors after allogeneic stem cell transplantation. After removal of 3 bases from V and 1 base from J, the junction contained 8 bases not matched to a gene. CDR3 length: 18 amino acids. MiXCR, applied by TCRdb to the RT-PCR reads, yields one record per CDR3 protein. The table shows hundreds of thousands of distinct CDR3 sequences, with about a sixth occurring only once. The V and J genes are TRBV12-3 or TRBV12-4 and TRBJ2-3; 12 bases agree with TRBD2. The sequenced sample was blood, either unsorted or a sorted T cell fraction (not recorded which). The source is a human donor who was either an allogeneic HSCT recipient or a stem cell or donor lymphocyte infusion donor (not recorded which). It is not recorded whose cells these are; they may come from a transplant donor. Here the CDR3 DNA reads TGTGCCAGCAGTTTCCCCCTGACTAGCGGGAGTGGCACAGATACGCAGTATTTT. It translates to CASSFPLTSGSGTDTQYF.